This TCR beta chain came from a study of post-analysis software for immune sequencing data (dated by TCRdb to about 2015). Notes on the research overall: Recorded disease courses included relapsing-remitting, secondary progressive and progressive-relapsing multiple sclerosis, with some patients lacking subtype annotation. A subset of samples was prepared in parallel using single-end sample barcoding, then pooled and co-amplified after Illumina adapter ligation. The patient repertoires were set against 10 to 11 previously published healthy control repertoires from donors whose ages ranged from roughly 6 to 27 years. Study-level results and caveats: Patients showed significantly higher frequencies than controls for about five TRBV segments, among them TRBV5-6, TRBV5-1 and TRBV20-1. The multiple sclerosis patient group was slightly younger than the control group. Direct clustering with F measure revealed strong co-clustering of samples prepared in the same batch, which led to a batch-effect correction. Compared with controls, multiple sclerosis patients had significantly lower normalized Chao1 diversity, a finding suggesting substantial peripheral T-cell clonal expansion.

Receptors were amplified or captured by PCR. For sequencing, an Illumina HiSeq 2500 was employed. Unique molecular identifiers were incorporated into TCR beta cDNA libraries to reduce PCR and sequencing biases. Per 1 to 10 million input T cells, some 500,000 cDNA molecules were obtained, such that each molecule approximated one T cell. Patient libraries were prepared and sequenced with the same protocol used for the earlier healthy control dataset. Within a given batch, samples were prepared together, multiplexed and sequenced on the same HiSeq lane. The authors' pipeline ran thus. MIGEC was used to process the raw barcoded reads, and molecular identifier groups with only a single read were discarded before consensus assembly and CDR3 extraction. VDJtools was used for post-analysis of the clonotype tables, and diversity was normalized by down-sampling every dataset to the size of the smallest sample. In repertoire overlap clustering, CDR3 amino acid sequences, but not nucleotide sequences, were matched to correct batch-related cross-sample contamination. Through fastp at Q25 and MiXCR, TCRdb rebuilt clones from the public reads, retaining in-frame beta chains. Rows matching on CDR3 protein sequence are summarized as one entry with the most common DNA and genes. The V and J calls were not made by the authors but by TCRdb's processing. The sample records 450,000 to 650,000 distinct CDR3 sequences, 40% to 50% of which are singletons. Jointly, the top ten make up 1.7% of the sample.

To demonstrate the VDJtools post-analysis software, the study profiled TCR beta repertoires from the peripheral blood of about a dozen young patients with multiple sclerosis. The patients with multiple sclerosis were children and adolescents between about 6 and 16 years of age. Note on this clonotype: This clone's antigen is unknown. The sample holds no much larger clone one base away, and base qualities are not on file.

From the germline V gene, CDR1 is SGHRS and CDR2 is YFSETQ. The CDR3, cysteine through phenylalanine, is 15 amino acids long. The read is trimmed to its CDR3 DNA, 45 bases read in frame from base 1. The germline V and J ends show losses of 1 base and 6 bases respectively, and no gene match explains 7 bases of the junction. Material for sequencing was blood. This receptor was taken from a girl under 18 with multiple sclerosis. The rearranged chain carries TRBV5-1 and TRBJ2-1, with 7 junctional bases fitting TRBD1. This receptor has the CDR3 CASSLRQGYSNEQFF. The DNA sequence is TGCGCCAGCAGCTTGAGACAGGGTTATAGCAATGAGCAGTTCTTC.